The T cell receptor (beta chain) under discussion was sequenced for a study of blood T cell repertoires in COVID-19. On the study more broadly: The origin of the acute and convalescent COVID-19 samples was the United States, Italy and Spain. The analysed material was cDNA or gDNA that came from T cells, B-cell-depleted T cells, or PBMCs.

The CDR3 runs 16 residues. Germline V gene sequence: CDR1 SGHKS, CDR2 YYEKEE (reference sequence). The V and J ends lost 0 bases and 4 bases, in that order; junction bases with no gene match: 9. Original processing methods: Amplification from reference gene primers served as the basis for estimated nucleated cell counts. Method: immunoSEQ multiplex PCR; TCRdb's copy keeps in-frame clones and lacks some. That table furnishes V, J and clone size, whereas the DNA furnished D and trimming. In the table there are about 76,000 clones, about four fifths of which are singletons. The rearrangement uses TRBV5-5 and TRBJ2-7; 8 positions agree with TRBD1. What was sequenced was peripheral blood. The receptor's source is an older woman with acute or convalescent COVID-19. This CDR3 is CASSLAWTGSPYEQYV. In DNA, the CDR3 is TGTGCCAGCAGCTTGGCCTGGACAGGGTCCCCTTACGAGCAGTACGTC.